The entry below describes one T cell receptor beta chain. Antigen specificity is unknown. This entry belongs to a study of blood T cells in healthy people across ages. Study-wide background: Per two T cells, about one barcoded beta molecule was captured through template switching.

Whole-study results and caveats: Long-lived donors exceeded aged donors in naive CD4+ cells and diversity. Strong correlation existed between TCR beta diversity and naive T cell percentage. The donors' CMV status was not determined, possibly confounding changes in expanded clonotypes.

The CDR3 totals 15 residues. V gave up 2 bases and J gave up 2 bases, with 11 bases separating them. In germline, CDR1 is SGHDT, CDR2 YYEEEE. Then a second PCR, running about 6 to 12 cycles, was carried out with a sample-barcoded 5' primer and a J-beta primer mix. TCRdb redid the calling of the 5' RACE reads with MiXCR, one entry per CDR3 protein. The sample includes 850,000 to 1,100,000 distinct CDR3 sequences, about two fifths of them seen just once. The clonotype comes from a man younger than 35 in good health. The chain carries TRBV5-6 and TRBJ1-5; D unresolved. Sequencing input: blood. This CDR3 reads CASSFSPGGNQPQHF. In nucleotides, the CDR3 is TGTGCCAGCAGCTTCTCCCCAGGAGGCAATCAGCCCCAGCATTTT.